The present T cell receptor beta chain was sequenced within a study of PD-L1 blockade in urothelial cancer. Study-wide context: Patients previously received 0 to 3 chemotherapy regimens. Reported median T cell count for blood samples was more than 140,000. Study-wide points: A below-median TCR clonality in blood before treatment predicted better survival.

Sample time point: peripheral blood 6 weeks after treatment start. Sequencing used immunoSEQ multiplex PCR; TCRdb keeps in-frame clones, though not all of them. The sample includes 35,000 to 45,000 clones, roughly nine tenths of them seen just once. With 0 bases clipped from V and 6 bases from J, the junction kept 8 bases outside the gene matches. In germline, CDR1 is SGHDT, CDR2 YYEEEE. This CDR3 contains 16 residues. Regarding this clone: Its cognate antigen is unknown.

This sequence was found in a man aged 65 to 79 with urothelial cancer. The J gene is TRBJ1-2, the V gene TRBV5-6, with 10 bases fitting TRBD1. The sequencing here drew on PBMCs, taken around atezolizumab (anti-PD-L1) treatment. In DNA, the CDR3 is TGTGCCAGCAGCTTGGCCGGAACCGGGACAGGGGATGGCTACACCTTC. Amino acid sequence: CASSLAGTGTGDGYTF.